These 2 T cell receptor beta chains were all obtained from the same sample, sequenced in a study of cytomegalovirus exposure and HLA in healthy donors. Amplification used 60 Vbeta primers and 13 Jbeta primers. The method was immunoSEQ multiplex PCR; TCRdb's version includes in-frame clones alone and lacks a portion of them. The table shows about 150,000 clones, with over 80% occurring only once. The sequencing input was PBMCs. These receptors all stem from a male donor in good health and CMV-seronegative.

This clone was seen only once. V usage is TRBV6-5 and J usage is TRBJ1-4; perhaps TRBD1 as D (5 bases). The ends were cut back, 6 bases at V and 4 bases at J, with 9 bases in the middle. The germline V gene has CDR1 MNHEY and CDR2 SVGAGI. The CDR3 has 13 residues. CDR3 protein: CASREGLNEKLFF. The CDR3 nucleotides are TGTGCCAGCAGAGAGGGACTTAATGAAAAACTGTTTTTT.

In this sample, this clone turned up once. The genes are TRBV4-1 and TRBJ2-6; TRBD1 aligns across 7 bases. V gave up 0 bases and J gave up 2 bases; unmatched junction bases: 4. The germline CDR1 and CDR2 sequences are MGHRA and YSYEKL. The CDR3 covers 17 residues. The CDR3 here is CASSQDVRGTGANVLTF. Written as DNA, the CDR3 is TGCGCCAGCAGCCAAGATGTCAGGGGGACTGGGGCCAACGTCCTGACTTTC.